The present T cell receptor (beta chain) was sequenced within a study of blood T cell repertoires in COVID-19. Looking at the study overall: T cells, B-cell-depleted T cells, or PBMCs supplied cDNA or gDNA.

Original processing methods: Quantification of nucleated cells was approximated via reference gene primer amplification. The assay was immunoSEQ multiplex PCR, and TCRdb's table has in-frame clones only and misses some. V and J calls and clone size are given by that table; D and trimming were obtained from the DNA. This sample carries 92,000 or so clones, 60% to 80% of them seen once, and the ten largest clones take approximately 15%. The germline V gene has CDR1 SGHTA and CDR2 FQGNSA. V lost 5 bases, J lost 2 bases, and 9 bases stayed unmatched. The CDR3 is made up of 16 amino acids. The origin of this receptor is a woman aged 80 or older with acute or convalescent COVID-19. The specimen sequenced was peripheral blood. The J gene is TRBJ2-1, the V gene TRBV7-2; 7 bases are shared with TRBD1. The CDR3 DNA is TGTGCCAGCAGCGGAGTGACAGGGAGTACCTACAATGAGCAGTTCTTC. Its translation is CASSGVTGSTYNEQFF.